This T cell receptor (beta chain) was recorded in a study of CD8+ T cells in alopecia areata (dated by TCRdb to between 2017 and 2018). Study-wide context: The treated patients, all with moderate-to-severe alopecia areata, were enrolled in an open-label pilot trial of oral tofacitinib given at 5 to 10 mg twice daily. Patients received tofacitinib for 6 to 18 months and were then followed off drug for 6 months to check for delayed response and recurrence. The study used high-throughput TCRbeta sequencing to examine T cell clonal expansion in alopecia areata, in both the C3H/HeJ mouse model and human patients. Scalp clonality was compared among normal scalp (n=4), patchy alopecia areata scalp (n=8), and alopecia totalis/universalis scalp (n=8). Patients on tofacitinib were biopsied at baseline and after 4 and 24 weeks of treatment, and several of the patients also had a later scalp biopsy. RNA came from the PAXgene miRNA kit for fixed scalp, the miRNeasy kit for PBMCs, and the RNeasy kit for mouse skin. Amplification of TCRbeta CDR3 regions was done by immunoSEQ multiplex PCR using 35 Vbeta forward primers and 13 Jbeta reverse primers. On the human side, TCRbeta sequencing was run on scalp tissue and on sorted CD4+ and CD8+ peripheral blood T cells from healthy controls and from alopecia areata patients with either patchy or totalis/universalis disease.

Receptor amplification or capture employed the immunoSEQ multiplex PCR assay. RNA was extracted from all samples and reverse transcribed into cDNA, which served as template for TCR sequencing. First-strand cDNA was synthesized with SuperScript III using a 2:1 mix of oligo-dT and random hexamers. A synthetic immune receptor repertoire was used to assess amplification bias, and residual bias was removed computationally. On the authors' methods: Raw reads were preprocessed for error removal, and CDR3 was defined according to IMGT conventions as running from the conserved cysteine to phenylalanine. Clonality was computed by normalizing Shannon entropy by log2 of the number of productive unique TCRs and subtracting the result from 1. Whether scalp clones were CD4 or CD8 was inferred by matching scalp TCRbeta sequences against CD4 and CD8 repertoires sorted from blood. TCRdb took this table from immuneACCESS and kept in-frame rearrangements with V and J called. Such tables lack part of the clones; where checked against another copy, unresolved V genes explain under half of the gap, and the rest is unexplained. The D gene and trimming were derived from the DNA, and the V and J assignments and clone size from that table. In all, the sample holds about 120,000 clones, and roughly two fifths of those were seen once. Approximately 3.1% of the sample is taken by the ten largest.

Study-wide findings and limitations: Compared with normal scalp, lesional scalp, particularly in alopecia totalis/universalis, had higher clonality and more expanded CD8+ clones, which suggests antigenic drive. TCR sequences shared between patients were less clear than in mice, possibly partly because of HLA diversity in the patient population. Unlike mouse skin, where gammadelta T cells dominate, normal human skin contains resident alphabeta T cells that get sequenced too, which complicates analysis of the scalp TCR repertoire.

About this clone: Which antigen it targets is not known. One base away there is no much larger clone; base qualities are not given.

Lesional scalp punch biopsies and peripheral blood were obtained from alopecia areata patients. PBMCs were isolated by density centrifugation and stained for CD3, CD4 and CD8, after which CD4+ and CD8+ T cells were sorted on a FACSAria. The sequenced sample was CD4+ T cells sorted from blood. The origin of this receptor is a human donor with alopecia areata.

The DNA sequence is given as TGCAGCGTTACCACGGGGTTGAACACTGAAGCTTTCTTT. It translates as CSVTTGLNTEAFF. The chain couples TRBV29-1 to TRBJ1-1; no D gene is confidently identified. CDR3 length: 13 amino acids, cysteine to phenylalanine. The only DNA kept is the CDR3, 39 bases in frame from the first base. V was cut back by 5 bases and J by 0 bases, leaving a gap of 10 bases between them. The germline V gene yields SQVTM for CDR1 and ANQGSEA for CDR2.